These 15 T cell receptor beta chains share one sample of origin, sequenced in a study of T cell responses to AZD1222 COVID-19 vaccine. Method: immunoSEQ multiplex PCR; TCRdb's copy keeps in-frame clones and lacks some. Of about 120,000 clones in the sample, approximately 90% were seen once. Sequenced material: peripheral blood, taken on day 0 of AZD1222 vaccination. The receptor set was obtained from an adult in good health.

The genes are TRBV5-1 and TRBJ2-1; 10 bases agree with TRBD2. This CDR3 spans 15 amino acids. Germline CDR1 reads SGHRS; CDR2 reads YFSETQ. V lost 7 bases, J lost 5 bases, and 9 bases stayed unmatched. The CDR3 nucleotides are TGCGCCAGCGGCATGGGACTAGCGACCAACAATGAGCAGTTCTTC. Its protein product is CASGMGLATNNEQFF.

The rearrangement links TRBV2 to TRBJ1-2; no firm D call. The CDR3 sequence is 12 residues long. V was trimmed by 7 bases and J by 10 bases, leaving 16 bases between them. Germline values: CDR1 SNHLY, CDR2 FYNNEI. In DNA, the CDR3 is TGTGCCAGCACTGGGTCCTTAGGTGACTACACCTTC. Its translation is CASTGSLGDYTF.

The CDR3 DNA sequence: TGTGCCAGCAGCTTGAGGGATTCCTCGATGGGGGCCTCCTACGAGCAGTACTTC. It translates to CASSLRDSSMGASYEQYF. The rearrangement links TRBV7-9 to TRBJ2-7; TRBD1 is a possible D gene (6 bases). CDR1 is SEHNR, CDR2 FQNEAQ, per germline (reference sequence). The germline V and J ends were trimmed by 3 bases and 0 bases, with 21 bases remaining between them. The CDR3 spans 18 residues.

J is TRBJ1-4 and V is TRBV18; D call uncertain. The CDR3 runs to 14 residues. CDR1 and CDR2 (germline): KGHSH, LQKENI. V shed 1 base and J shed 5 bases, with 8 bases lying between them. The CDR3 sequence: CASSPLTANEKLFF. The DNA of the CDR3 is TGTGCCAGCTCACCACTAACAGCAAATGAAAAACTGTTTTTT.

V is TRBV7-8 and J is TRBJ2-1, with 8 bases aligning to TRBD2. The ends lost 3 bases at V and 1 base at J; junction bases unmatched: 8. The CDR3 loop spans 17 amino acids. Per germline, CDR1 SGHVS and CDR2 FQNEAQ. The CDR3 sequence: CASSLGPGLGSYNEQFF. The CDR3 DNA is TGTGCCAGCAGCTTGGGGCCGGGACTAGGGTCCTACAATGAGCAGTTCTTC.

This clone was found once. The chain uses TRBV19 and TRBJ2-3; D uncertain. Trimming shortened V by 1 base and J by 1 base, and 3 bases separated the two germline ends. This CDR3 has 13 amino acids. In germline, CDR1 is LNHDA, CDR2 SQIVND (reference sequence). The CDR3 protein is CASSIGRTDTQYF. CDR3 DNA sequence: TGTGCCAGTAGTATAGGCCGCACAGATACGCAGTATTTT.

V usage is TRBV6-5 and J usage is TRBJ1-1; 7 nucleotides align to TRBD1. J lost 1 base, V lost 5 bases, and 7 bases had no gene match. There are 15 residues in the CDR3. The germline CDR1 and CDR2 sequences are MNHEY and SVGAGI. The CDR3 bases are TGTGCCAGCAGTCAGCCAGGGGGGGCGAACACTGAAGCTTTCTTT. It codes for CASSQPGGANTEAFF.

V usage is TRBV28 and J usage is TRBJ2-7; D remains unclear. Germline CDR1 is MDHEN and CDR2 is SYDVKM. Deletions cut 4 bases from V and 3 bases from J, with 16 bases between. The CDR3 runs to 15 residues. CDR3 in amino acids: CASSSLTTNNYEQYF. CDR3 DNA sequence: TGTGCCAGCAGTTCCTTAACAACGAACAACTACGAGCAGTACTTC.

This chain uses TRBV3-1 (or the pseudogene TRBV3-2) with TRBJ2-1; tentative D call: TRBD2 (5 bases). The germline V gene has CDR1 LGHDT and CDR2 YNNKEL (reference sequence). Deletions cut 1 base from V and 16 bases from J, with 11 bases between. The CDR3 contains 11 residues. In DNA form, the CDR3 reads TGTGCCAGCAGCCAAGCTGCTAGCCGATTCTTC. It translates to CASSQAASRFF.

The gene calls are TRBV2 and TRBJ1-2, with TRBD1 as a possible D gene (5 bases). This CDR3 comprises 13 residues. CDR1 and CDR2 from the germline V gene are SNHLY and FYNNEI. The V end was cut by 4 bases, the J end by 4 bases, with 10 bases between. The CDR3 region is CASSVADSYGYTF. CDR3 DNA: TGTGCCAGCAGTGTCGCCGACAGCTATGGCTACACCTTC.

The J gene is TRBJ1-5, the V gene TRBV10-2; no reliable D call. The CDR3 spans 13 residues. CDR1 is WSHSY and CDR2 is SAAADI in the germline V gene. Trimming stripped 1 base from V and 6 bases from J, with 7 bases between. CDR3 nucleotides: TGCGCCAGCAGTGAGTTGGTGGGTCAGCCCCAGCATTTT. This codes for CASSELVGQPQHF.

V and J are TRBV7-3 and TRBJ1-2, with D uncertain. Germline V lookup: CDR1 SGHTA, CDR2 FQGTGA. The V and J ends lost 1 base and 8 bases respectively, with 20 bases between them. The CDR3 covers 16 residues. The CDR3: CASSLKGTREARGYTF. CDR3 sequence (DNA): TGTGCCAGCAGCTTAAAGGGTACCCGTGAAGCGCGAGGCTACACCTTC. Supplemented by reference TRBV7-3 and TRBJ1-2, the full variable domain reads GAGVSQTPSNKVTEKGKYVELRCDPISGHTALYWYRQSLGQGPEFLIYFQGTGAADDSGLPNDRFFAVRPEGSVSTLKIQRTERGDSAVYLCASSLKGTREARGYTFGSGTRLTVV.

This chain joins TRBV9 and TRBJ2-3, with D possibly TRBD2 on 7 matching bases. V dropped 6 bases and J dropped 5 bases, with 19 bases sitting between them. This CDR3 is built from 15 residues. Per germline, CDR1 SGDLS and CDR2 YYNGEE. The CDR3 nucleotides read TGTGCCAGCACTGAAGGGGGACTACCCGAAGATACGCAGTATTTT. It encodes CASTEGGLPEDTQYF.

The chain combines TRBV28 with TRBJ1-4; D is unresolved. Germline CDR1 and CDR2: MDHEN and SYDVKM. V lost 4 bases and J lost 5, with 8 bases in between. The CDR3 consists of 13 residues. CDR3 nucleotides: TGTGCCAGCAGTTCGGGGAACAATGAAAAACTGTTTTTT. It is translated as CASSSGNNEKLFF.

CDR3 residues: CASGDHGTRYTF. The CDR3 bases are TGTGCTAGTGGCGATCATGGGACACGGTACACCTTC. The rearrangement uses TRBV12-5 and TRBJ1-2; perhaps TRBD1 as D (6 bases). Trimming shortened V by 6 bases and J by 11 bases, and 16 bases separated the two germline ends. Germline CDR1 LGHNT, CDR2 FRNRAP. There are 12 residues in the CDR3.